Listed here are 22 T cell receptor beta chains from one sample, sequenced in a study of spatial heterogeneity in lung cancer. Noted time point: sample taken at primary tumor resection. In each case, whole RNA from tumor, nontumor lung or frozen PBMC was sequenced unsorted. One entry per CDR3 protein, called by TCRdb with MiXCR from the 5' RACE reads. The sample carries about 48,000 distinct CDR3 sequences, over 4.5% recorded once. Sequencing used PBMCs, obtained at surgery. These receptors originate from a male donor with early-stage non-small cell lung cancer.

This clonotype was seen many times. The chain links TRBV29-1 to TRBJ2-3, with 11 bases that match TRBD2. Trimming removed 7 bases from V and 8 bases from J; junction bases left unmatched: 11. The CDR3 has 14 residues. CDR1 and CDR2 from the germline V gene are SQVTM and ANQGSEA. The CDR3: CSGGLAESPSTQYF. CDR3 nucleotides: TGCAGCGGGGGACTAGCGGAGTCTCCCTCTACGCAGTATTTT.

This clonotype was recorded many times. The chain couples TRBV7-2 to TRBJ2-1; 8 bases agree with TRBD2. Germline lookup yields CDR1 SGHTA and CDR2 FQGNSA. V shed 1 base, J shed 4 bases, and the junction held 6 bases outside the gene matches. This CDR3 spans 16 amino acids. The CDR3 bases are TGTGCCAGCAGCTTAGAGGGGACTAGTAGGTACAATGAGCAGTTCTTC. Encoded protein: CASSLEGTSRYNEQFF.

This clonotype came up many times. This CDR3 reads CSASRGLAGLYEQYF. The DNA of the CDR3 is TGCAGTGCTTCCCGCGGACTAGCGGGGCTCTACGAGCAGTACTTC. This rearrangement joins TRBV20-1 to TRBJ2-7; 12 nucleotides align to TRBD2. J gave up 3 bases and V 5 bases, and 8 bases lay outside the gene matches. The CDR3 has 15 residues. From germline, CDR1 is DFQATT and CDR2 SNEGSKA (reference sequence).

The sample holds many counts of this clonotype. The V gene is TRBV27, the J gene TRBJ2-4; TRBD1 aligns across 9 bases. The CDR3 consists of 15 residues. CDR1 and CDR2 (germline): MNHEY, SMNVEV (reference sequence). V trimming: 5 bases; J trimming: 6 bases; junction bases outside the gene matches: 8. The CDR3 DNA sequence: TGTGCCAGCAGTCTACAGGGGGCTATGAGAAACATTCAGTACTTC. The encoded protein is CASSLQGAMRNIQYF.

This clonotype was seen ten or more times. The chain uses TRBV7-2 and TRBJ2-1, with TRBD2 matching over 8 bases. With 1 base clipped from V and 5 bases from J, the junction kept 4 bases outside the gene matches. The V gene's germline CDR1 is SGHTA and CDR2 FQGNSA. The CDR3 runs to 15 residues. The CDR3 nucleotides read TGTGCCAGCAGCTTAGGGACTAGCATCGACAATGAGCAGTTCTTC. Translating it yields CASSLGTSIDNEQFF.

About this clonotype itself: At one boundary the junction diverges from the germline segment, which might be a read error. This chain links TRBV13 with TRBJ1-1, with unresolved D. The CDR3 has 11 amino acids. CDR1 and CDR2 from the germline V gene are PRHDT and FYEKMQ (reference sequence). CDR3 DNA sequence: TGTGCCGGCAGCTTCTCCACTGAAGCTTCCTTT. This codes for CAGSFSTEASF.

This clonotype was detected ten times or more. The chain employs TRBV5-1 and TRBJ2-5; TRBD1 aligns across 7 bases. This CDR3 region has 13 residues. Germline trimming cut 4 bases from V and 1 base from J; bases unmatched to any gene: 1. Germline-derived CDR1 and CDR2 are SGHRS and YFSETQ. Here the CDR3 DNA reads TGCGCCAGCAGCCAGGGGGTCCAAGAGACCCAGTACTTC. Amino acid sequence: CASSQGVQETQYF.

This clonotype was counted ten times or more. The V and J genes are TRBV5-1 and TRBJ2-5, with D maybe TRBD1 (6 bases). Trimming shortened V by 0 bases and J by 5 bases, and 11 bases separated the two germline ends. The CDR3 length is 14 residues. Germline lookup yields CDR1 SGHRS and CDR2 YFSETQ. CDR3 in amino acids: CASSLGQAVETQYF. As DNA, the CDR3 is TGCGCCAGCAGCTTGGGACAGGCTGTGGAGACCCAGTACTTC.

This clonotype was counted many times. Here the CDR3 DNA reads TGTGCCAGCATCAAGAGCTGGGCTTACAATGAGCAGTTCTTC. It specifies CASIKSWAYNEQFF. The V and J genes are TRBV27 and TRBJ2-1; D is ambiguous. CDR3 size: 14 residues. V was trimmed by 7 bases and J by 4 bases, leaving 14 bases between them. Germline lookup yields CDR1 MNHEY and CDR2 SMNVEV (reference sequence).

The table lists this clonotype with many counts. The chain has TRBV3-1 and TRBJ2-7, with D possibly matching TRBD1 (5 bases). The germline V and J ends were trimmed by 1 base and 6 bases, with 13 bases remaining between them. The V gene's germline CDR1 is LGHDT and CDR2 YNNKEL (reference sequence). CDR3 length equals 14 residues. As DNA, the CDR3 is TGTGCCAGCAGCCAAGCCCAGGGTCGTTTCGAGCAGTACTTC. Translated: CASSQAQGRFEQYF.

At least ten counts were recorded for this clonotype. The gene calls are TRBV20-1 and TRBJ2-5; tentatively, D is TRBD2 (6 bases). The germline CDR1 and CDR2 sequences are DFQATT and SNEGSKA (reference sequence). The length of the CDR3 is 15 residues. Deletions cut 7 bases from V and 5 bases from J, with 23 bases between. CDR3 residues: CSVYRGGGRTETQYF. The CDR3 coding sequence is TGCAGTGTCTACCGGGGAGGCGGACGGACGGAGACCCAGTACTTC.

This clonotype was detected many times. The V call is TRBV20-1, the J call TRBJ2-7; no firm D call. The germline V gene has CDR1 DFQATT and CDR2 SNEGSKA (reference sequence). The CDR3 sequence is 13 residues long. The germline V and J ends were trimmed by 6 bases and 3 bases, with 15 bases remaining between them. The CDR3 loop is CSAPRVSNYEQYF. As DNA, the CDR3 is TGCAGTGCGCCAAGGGTTTCTAACTACGAGCAGTACTTC.

This clonotype showed up many times. The chain employs TRBV7-9 and TRBJ2-3, with D possibly matching TRBD1 (6 bases). This CDR3 region has 15 residues. V was pared by 5 bases and J by 0 bases, with 12 bases between. Germline V lookup: CDR1 SEHNR, CDR2 FQNEAQ (reference sequence). CDR3 loop: CASSPRGASTDTQYF. The CDR3 DNA reads as TGTGCCAGCAGCCCCAGGGGCGCTAGCACAGATACGCAGTATTTT.

This clonotype was seen repeatedly, ten times or more. The rearrangement links TRBV19 to TRBJ2-1; TRBD2 aligns across 8 bases. V lost 5 bases to trimming and J lost 0 bases; unmatched junction nucleotides: 3. Germline V CDR1 and CDR2: LNHDA, SQIVND (reference sequence). This CDR3 contains 15 residues. The chain's CDR3 is CASSPSGSSYNEQFF. In nucleotides, the CDR3 is TGTGCCAGTAGTCCCAGCGGGAGCTCCTACAATGAGCAGTTCTTC.

This clonotype was observed at least ten times. The genes are TRBV19 and TRBJ1-5; D not resolved. V gave up 5 bases and J gave up 0 bases, with 8 bases separating them. Germline V gene lookup returns CDR1 LNHDA and CDR2 SQIVND (reference sequence). CDR3 length: 14 residues. The CDR3 DNA reads as TGTGCCAGTAGTCTCGATCATAGCAATCAGCCCCAGCATTTT. As protein: CASSLDHSNQPQHF. Full variable domain (outside the CDR3, taken from reference TRBV19 and TRBJ1-5): DGGITQSPKYLFRKEGQNVTLSCEQNLNHDAMYWYRQDPGQGLRLIYYSQIVNDFQKGDIAEGYSVSREKKESFPLTVTSAQKNPTAFYLCASSLDHSNQPQHFGDGTRLSIL.

In this sample, this clonotype turned up many times. The rearrangement links TRBV7-2 to TRBJ2-3, with 11 positions matching TRBD2. Trimming cost V 0 bases and J 5 bases; bases outside gene matches: 1. Germline V gives CDR1 SGHTA, CDR2 FQGNSA. This CDR3 region has 15 residues. CDR3 bases: TGTGCCAGCAGCTTAGCGGGACTAGCGGTAGATACGCAGTATTTT. Protein product: CASSLAGLAVDTQYF.

This clonotype was counted at least ten times. V and J are TRBV7-9 and TRBJ2-3, with 11 positions matching TRBD2. Germline V gene lookup returns CDR1 SEHNR and CDR2 FQNEAQ (reference sequence). There are 18 residues in the CDR3. J lost 1 base, V lost 5 bases, and 11 bases had no gene match. The CDR3 DNA is TGTGCCAGCAGCCCATTAGCGGGAGGGCCGCATGGCACAGATACGCAGTATTTT. This sequence encodes CASSPLAGGPHGTDTQYF.

This clonotype has at least ten counts. The chain is built from TRBV27 and TRBJ2-2; 9 bases map to TRBD1. V trimming: 3 bases; J trimming: 7 bases; junction bases outside the gene matches: 6. This CDR3 is 15 amino acids long. Germline CDR1 MNHEY, CDR2 SMNVEV (reference sequence). CDR3 nucleotides: TGTGCCAGCAGTTTGACCGGGACAGGGCACGGGGAGCTGTTTTTT. It specifies CASSLTGTGHGELFF.

This clonotype was observed at least ten times. This sequence joins TRBV27 and TRBJ2-5; tentatively, D is TRBD1 (5 bases). The CDR3 has 15 amino acids. V lost 6 bases, J lost 0 bases, and 14 bases lay in between. Germline V gives CDR1 MNHEY, CDR2 SMNVEV (reference sequence). CDR3 region: CASSPLGANQETQYF. In DNA, the CDR3 is TGTGCCAGCAGCCCCCTAGGGGCGAACCAAGAGACCCAGTACTTC.

At least ten counts were recorded for this clonotype. The CDR3 nucleotides read TGTGCCAGCAGCTTAGACGGTGGGGCGGACCAAGAGACCCAGTACTTC. Translation gives CASSLDGGADQETQYF. The chain recombines TRBV7-9 with TRBJ2-5, with a weak D call TRBD1 (5 bases). Germline V lookup: CDR1 SEHNR, CDR2 FQNEAQ (reference sequence). Trimming took off 1 base at V and 0 bases at J, with 12 bases between the two ends. The CDR3 extends over 16 amino acids.

There are many counts of this clonotype. This sequence joins TRBV3-1 and TRBJ1-3, with TRBD1 as a possible D gene (5 bases). CDR1 is LGHDT and CDR2 is YNNKEL in the germline V gene (reference sequence). This CDR3 comprises 13 residues. Trimming cost V 4 bases and J 8 bases, with 12 bases left between them. CDR3 residues: CASSREGVYTIYF. CDR3 sequence (DNA): TGTGCCAGCAGCCGAGAAGGGGTTTACACCATATATTTT.

This clonotype has ten or more counts. V usage is TRBV28 and J usage is TRBJ1-4; D gene unclear. The CDR3 is made up of 14 amino acids. Trimming took off 8 bases at V and 4 bases at J, with 14 bases between the two ends. Germline CDR1 reads MDHEN; CDR2 reads SYDVKM. The DNA of the CDR3 is TGTGCCAGCGCAATTTCGGCAAATAATGAAAAACTGTTTTTT. Encoded protein: CASAISANNEKLFF.